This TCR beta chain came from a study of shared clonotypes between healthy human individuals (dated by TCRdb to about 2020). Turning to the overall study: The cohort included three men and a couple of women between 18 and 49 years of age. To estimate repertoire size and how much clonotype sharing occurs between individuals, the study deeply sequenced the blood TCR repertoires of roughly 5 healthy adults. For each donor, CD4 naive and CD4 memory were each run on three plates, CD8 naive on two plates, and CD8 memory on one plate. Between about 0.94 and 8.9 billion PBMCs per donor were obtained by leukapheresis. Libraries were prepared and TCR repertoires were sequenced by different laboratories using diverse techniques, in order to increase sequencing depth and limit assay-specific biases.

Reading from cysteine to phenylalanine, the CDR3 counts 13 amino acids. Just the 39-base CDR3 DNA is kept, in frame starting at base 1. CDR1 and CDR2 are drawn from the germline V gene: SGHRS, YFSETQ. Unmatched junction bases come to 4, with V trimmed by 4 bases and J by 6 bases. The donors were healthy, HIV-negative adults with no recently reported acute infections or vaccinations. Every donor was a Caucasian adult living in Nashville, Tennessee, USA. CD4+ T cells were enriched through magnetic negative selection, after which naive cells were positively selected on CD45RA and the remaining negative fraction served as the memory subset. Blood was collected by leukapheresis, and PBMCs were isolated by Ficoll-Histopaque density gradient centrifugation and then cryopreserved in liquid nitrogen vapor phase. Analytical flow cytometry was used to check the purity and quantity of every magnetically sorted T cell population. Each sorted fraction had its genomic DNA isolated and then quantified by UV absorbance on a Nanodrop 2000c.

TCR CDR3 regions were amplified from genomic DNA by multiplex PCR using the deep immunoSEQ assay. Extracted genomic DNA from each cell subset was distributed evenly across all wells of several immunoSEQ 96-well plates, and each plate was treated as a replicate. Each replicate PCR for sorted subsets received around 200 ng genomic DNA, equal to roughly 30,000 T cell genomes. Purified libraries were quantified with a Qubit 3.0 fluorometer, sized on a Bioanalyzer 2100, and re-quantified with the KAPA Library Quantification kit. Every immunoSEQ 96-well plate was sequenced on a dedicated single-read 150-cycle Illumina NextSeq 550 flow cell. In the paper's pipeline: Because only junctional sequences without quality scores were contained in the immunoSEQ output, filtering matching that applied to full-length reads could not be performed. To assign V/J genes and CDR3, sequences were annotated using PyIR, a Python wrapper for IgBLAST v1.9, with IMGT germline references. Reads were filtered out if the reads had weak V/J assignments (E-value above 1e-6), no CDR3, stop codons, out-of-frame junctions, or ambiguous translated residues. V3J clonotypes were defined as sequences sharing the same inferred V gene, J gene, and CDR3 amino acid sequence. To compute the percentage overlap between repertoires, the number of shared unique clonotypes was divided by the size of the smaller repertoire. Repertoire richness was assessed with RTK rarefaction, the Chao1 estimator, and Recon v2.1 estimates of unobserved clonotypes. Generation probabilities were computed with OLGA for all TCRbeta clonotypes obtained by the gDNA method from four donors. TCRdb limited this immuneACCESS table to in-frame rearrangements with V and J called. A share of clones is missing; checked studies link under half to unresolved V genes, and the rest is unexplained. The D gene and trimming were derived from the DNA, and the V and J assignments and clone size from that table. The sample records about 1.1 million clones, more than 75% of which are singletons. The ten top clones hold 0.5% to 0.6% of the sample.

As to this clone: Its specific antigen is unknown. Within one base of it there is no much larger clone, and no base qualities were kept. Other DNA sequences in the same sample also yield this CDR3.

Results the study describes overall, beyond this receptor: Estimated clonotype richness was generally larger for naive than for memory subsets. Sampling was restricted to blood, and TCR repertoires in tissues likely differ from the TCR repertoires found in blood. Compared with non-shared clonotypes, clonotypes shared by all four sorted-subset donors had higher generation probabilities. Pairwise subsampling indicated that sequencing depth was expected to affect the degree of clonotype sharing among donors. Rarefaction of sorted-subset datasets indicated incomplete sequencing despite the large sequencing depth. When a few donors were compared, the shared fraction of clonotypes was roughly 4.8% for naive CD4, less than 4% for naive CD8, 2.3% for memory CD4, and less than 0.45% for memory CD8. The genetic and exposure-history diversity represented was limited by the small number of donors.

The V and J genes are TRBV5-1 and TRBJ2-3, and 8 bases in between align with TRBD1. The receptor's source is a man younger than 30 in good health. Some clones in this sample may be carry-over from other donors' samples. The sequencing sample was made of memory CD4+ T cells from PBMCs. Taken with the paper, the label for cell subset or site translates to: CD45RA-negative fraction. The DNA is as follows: TGCGCCAGCAGCCCCCAGGGGGCCGATACGCAGTATTTT. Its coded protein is CASSPQGADTQYF.